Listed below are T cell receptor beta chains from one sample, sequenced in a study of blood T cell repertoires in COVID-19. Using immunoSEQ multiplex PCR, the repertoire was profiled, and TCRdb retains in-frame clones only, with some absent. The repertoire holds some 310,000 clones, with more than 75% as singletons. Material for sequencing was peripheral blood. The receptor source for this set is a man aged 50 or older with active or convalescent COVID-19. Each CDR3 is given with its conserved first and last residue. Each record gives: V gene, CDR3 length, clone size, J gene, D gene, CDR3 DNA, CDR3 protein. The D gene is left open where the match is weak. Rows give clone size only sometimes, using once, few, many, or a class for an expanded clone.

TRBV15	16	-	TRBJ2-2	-	TGTGCCACCAGCAGAGGGAGGGGGCACAACACCGGGGAGCTGTTTTTT	CATSRGRGHNTGELFF
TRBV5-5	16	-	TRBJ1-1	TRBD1	TGTGCCAGCAGCTTGGTGGGACAGGGGGCGACCACTGAAGCTTTCTTT	CASSLVGQGATTEAFF
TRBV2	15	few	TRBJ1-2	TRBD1	TGTGCCAGCAGCAAGACAGGGTCGGGGGGGTATGGCTACACCTTC	CASSKTGSGGYGYTF
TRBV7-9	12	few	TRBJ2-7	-	TGTGCCAGCAGCTTAGAAGGGGGCGAGCAGTACTTC	CASSLEGGEQYF
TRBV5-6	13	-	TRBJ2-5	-	TGTGCCAGCAGACTAGCCAGAGGGGAGACCCAGTACTTC	CASRLARGETQYF
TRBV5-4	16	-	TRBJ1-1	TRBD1	TGTGCCAGCAGCTTGGCCACCTTCGGGACAGGGGCTGAAGCTTTCTTT	CASSLATFGTGAEAFF
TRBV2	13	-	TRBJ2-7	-	TGTGCCAGCAGTGAAGGAGCTCGTTCGGAGCAGTACTTC	CASSEGARSEQYF
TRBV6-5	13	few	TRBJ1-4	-	TGTGCCAGCAGTTTCCCAGGGGACGAAAAACTGTTTTTT	CASSFPGDEKLFF
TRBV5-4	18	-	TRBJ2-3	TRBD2	TGTGCCAGCAGCGCCGGACTAGCGGGGGGGCTAAACACAGATACGCAGTATTTT	CASSAGLAGGLNTDTQYF
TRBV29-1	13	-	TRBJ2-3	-	TGCAGCGTCCTTGGTCCGGGCACAGATACGCAGTATTTT	CSVLGPGTDTQYF
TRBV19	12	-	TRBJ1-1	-	TGTGCCAGTGGCAGGATGAACACTGAAGCTTTCTTT	CASGRMNTEAFF
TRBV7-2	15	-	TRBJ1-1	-	TGTGCCAGCAACTCTCAAGGAGCAGTGAACACTGAAGCTTTCTTT	CASNSQGAVNTEAFF
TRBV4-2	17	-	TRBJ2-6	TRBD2	TGTGCCAGCAGCCACACCACTAGCGCCTCTGGGGCCAACGTCCTGACTTTC	CASSHTTSASGANVLTF
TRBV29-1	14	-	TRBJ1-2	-	TGCAGCGTTGATGGCACCGGCCCCACGGGTGGCTACACCTTC	CSVDGTGPTGGYTF
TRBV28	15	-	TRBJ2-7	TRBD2	TGTGCCAGCAGTCTAGCGGGAGAAGGCTCATACGAGCAGTACTTC	CASSLAGEGSYEQYF
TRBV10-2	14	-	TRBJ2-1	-	TGCGCCAGCAGTCAACAGGGAGGGTACAATGAGCAGTTCTTC	CASSQQGGYNEQFF